Listed below are T cell receptor beta chains from one sample, sequenced in a study of regulatory T cells in long-lasting Graves disease. TCRdb ran MiXCR on the multiplex PCR reads and lists one entry per CDR3 protein. This table has some 440,000 distinct CDR3 sequences, less than 25% appearing once. Sequencing was performed on peripheral blood mononuclear cells (PBMCs), taken when the disease was refractory, from a patient treated with antithyroid drugs. All receptors come from a female donor with Graves disease. CDR3s include the opening cysteine and the closing phenylalanine or tryptophan. A D gene is named only where the DNA matches it firmly. Rows give clone size only sometimes, using once, few, many, or a class for an expanded clone.

j_call clone_size d_call v_call cdr3_nt cdr3_aa
TRBJ2-3 - - TRBV7-2 TGTGCCAGCAGCTGGGTTGCAAGCACAGATACGCAGTATTTT CASSWVASTDTQYF
TRBJ1-1 many - TRBV12-3/TRBV12-4 TGTGCCAGCAGTTTAGCGCAAATGGCTTTCTTT CASSLAQMAFF
TRBJ2-2 few - TRBV20-1 TGCAGTGCTAGAGATTCGATGTCGGGGCTGTTTTTT CSARDSMSGLFF
TRBJ2-7 many - TRBV6-5 TGTGCCAGCAGTTACCGGACGGCGCCCCTCCCCTACGAGCAGTACTTC CASSYRTAPLPYEQYF
TRBJ1-2 - - TRBV20-1 TGCAGTGCTAGCCAGAGAAGCCCCAACTATGGCTACACCTTC CSASQRSPNYGYTF
TRBJ2-3 - - TRBV6-2/TRBV6-3 - CASSSSGLADTDTQYF
TRBJ1-2 few TRBD1 TRBV20-1 TGCAGTGCCAAGGACAGGGGGCCAGGCTACACCTTC CSAKDRGPGYTF
TRBJ2-4 - - TRBV18 TGTGCCAGCTCACCTCTCTTTGGAGTAGCGGCATCCAAAAACATTCAGTACTTC CASSPLFGVAASKNIQYF
TRBJ2-4 - TRBD2 TRBV20-1 TGCAGTGCTATTGGGGGGGTACCCCAAACCAAAAACATTCAGTACTTC CSAIGGVPQTKNIQYF
TRBJ1-5 many - TRBV28 TGTGCCAGCAGTTTATTGGGCAGGGAGGATCAGCCCCAGCATTTT CASSLLGREDQPQHF
TRBJ2-7 many - TRBV10-3 TGTGCCATCAGTGAACGGGGCTCCTACGAGCAGTACTTC CAISERGSYEQYF
TRBJ1-2 few - TRBV7-6 TGTGCCAGCAGCCTCGACCCAGGGCCGAGTGGCTACACCTTC CASSLDPGPSGYTF
TRBJ1-1 - - TRBV24-1 TGTGCCACCAGTGACTATTGGAACACTGAAGCTTTCTTT CATSDYWNTEAFF
TRBJ2-7 once TRBD2 TRBV20-1 TGCAGTGCTAGCGGGACTAGCGGGACCGAGCAGTACTTC CSASGTSGTEQYF
TRBJ1-5 - TRBD1 TRBV7-2 TGTGCCAGCAGCTTATCGCCAGGGGGAGGTTTTAGCAATCAGCCCCAGCATTTT CASSLSPGGGFSNQPQHF
TRBJ2-7 many TRBD1 TRBV6-1 TGTGCCAGCAGCTCCGAGGGGGCCAGGGTAACCTACGAGCAGTACTTC CASSSEGARVTYEQYF